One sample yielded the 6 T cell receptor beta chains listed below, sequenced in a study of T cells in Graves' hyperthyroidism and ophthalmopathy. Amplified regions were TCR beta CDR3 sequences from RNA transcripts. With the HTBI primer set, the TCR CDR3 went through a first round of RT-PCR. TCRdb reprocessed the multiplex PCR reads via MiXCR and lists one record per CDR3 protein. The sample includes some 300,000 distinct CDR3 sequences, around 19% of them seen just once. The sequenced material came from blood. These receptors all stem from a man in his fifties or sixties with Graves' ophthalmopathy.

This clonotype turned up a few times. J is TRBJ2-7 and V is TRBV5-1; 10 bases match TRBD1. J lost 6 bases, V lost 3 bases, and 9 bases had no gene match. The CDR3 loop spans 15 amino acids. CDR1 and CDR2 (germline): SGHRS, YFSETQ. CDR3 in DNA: TGCGCCAGCAGCTACGGGACAGGGGCTGTGGGCGAGCAGTACTTC. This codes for CASSYGTGAVGEQYF.

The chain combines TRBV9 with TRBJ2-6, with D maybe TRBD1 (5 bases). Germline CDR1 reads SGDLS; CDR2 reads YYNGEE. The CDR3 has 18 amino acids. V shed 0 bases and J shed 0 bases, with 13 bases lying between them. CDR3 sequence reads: CASSVVRGPGSGANVLTF. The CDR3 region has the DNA TGTGCCAGCAGCGTAGTAAGGGGTCCGGGCTCTGGGGCCAACGTCCTGACTTTC.

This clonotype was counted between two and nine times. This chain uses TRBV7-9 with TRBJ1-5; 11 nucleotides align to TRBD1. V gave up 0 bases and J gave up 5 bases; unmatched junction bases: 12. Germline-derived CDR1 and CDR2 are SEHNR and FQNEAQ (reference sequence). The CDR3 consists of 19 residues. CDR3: CASSLAIRTGGVGDQPQHF. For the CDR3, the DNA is TGTGCCAGCAGCTTAGCCATAAGGACAGGGGGCGTCGGGGATCAGCCCCAGCATTTT.

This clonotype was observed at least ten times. Written as DNA, the CDR3 is TGTGCCAGCAGTTACACGGAGGGTTATGGCTACACCTTC. This sequence encodes CASSYTEGYGYTF. The rearrangement links TRBV6-5 to TRBJ1-2; D is ambiguous. V was trimmed by 2 bases and J by 5 bases, leaving 9 bases between them. Germline CDR1 and CDR2: MNHEY and SVGAGI. This CDR3 is 13 amino acids long.

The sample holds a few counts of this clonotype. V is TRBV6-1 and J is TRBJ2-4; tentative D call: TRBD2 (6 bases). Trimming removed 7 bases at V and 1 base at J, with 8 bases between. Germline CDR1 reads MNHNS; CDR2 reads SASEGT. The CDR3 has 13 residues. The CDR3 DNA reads TGTGCCAGCATGGGACTCGCCAAAAACATTCAGTACTTC. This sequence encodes CASMGLAKNIQYF.

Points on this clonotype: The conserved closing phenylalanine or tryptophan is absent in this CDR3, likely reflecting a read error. The CDR3 loop is CASSFELAGYSYEQYL. DNA for the CDR3: TGTGCCAGCAGCTTCGAACTAGCGGGATACTCCTACGAGCAGTACCTC. The chain uses TRBV5-5 and TRBJ2-7, with 10 bases lining up with TRBD2. This CDR3 contains 16 residues. Germline V lookup: CDR1 SGHKS, CDR2 YYEKEE (reference sequence). The J segment lost 0 bases and the V segment lost 2 bases, leaving 5 bases of the junction unmatched.